The 17 T cell receptor beta chains below come from one sample, sequenced in a study of blood T cells in healthy people across ages. Alongside a J-beta primer mix, a sample-barcoded 5' primer served in a second PCR lasting roughly 7 to 11 cycles. From the 5' RACE reads, TCRdb called clonotypes with MiXCR, one entry per CDR3 protein. Here the sample spans about 780,000 distinct CDR3 sequences, 35% to 60% being singletons. Sequencing was performed on blood. Source of these receptors: a man older than 75 in good health.

The table lists this clonotype with a few counts. The chain is built from TRBV29-1 and TRBJ2-1, with TRBD2 matching 7 bases. The CDR3 length is 17 residues. Germline lookup yields CDR1 SQVTM and CDR2 ANQGSEA. Trimming took 1 base from V and 0 from J; bases not matched to a gene: 9. The CDR3 loop reads CSVEVSGLRSSYNEQFF. The CDR3 DNA is TGCAGCGTTGAAGTTAGCGGGCTAAGGAGCTCCTACAATGAGCAGTTCTTC.

The V gene is TRBV11-3, the J gene TRBJ2-7; 8 bases map to TRBD2. The J call may not be correct, given that the DNA end is closer to TRBJ2-5. This CDR3 region has 15 residues. Looked up from germline, CDR1 is SGHNT and CDR2 is YENEEA. Written as DNA, the CDR3 is TGTGCCAGCAGCTTAGGAGGCGGGGGGTCTGAGACCCAGTACTTC. Amino acids: CASSLGGGGSETQYF.

This clonotype turned up a few times. V and J are TRBV29-1 and TRBJ2-1; D possibly uses TRBD1 or TRBD2 (5 bases each). The CDR3 consists of 14 residues. Germline CDR1 is SQVTM and CDR2 is ANQGSEA. Trimming stripped 7 bases from V and 0 bases from J, with 13 bases between. CDR3 loop: CSAPGHSSYNEQFF. The CDR3 nucleotides read TGCAGCGCCCCGGGGCATAGCTCCTACAATGAGCAGTTCTTC.

This clonotype has more than one count but fewer than ten. This rearrangement joins TRBV7-2 to TRBJ1-1, with unresolved D. V gave up 6 bases and J gave up 2 bases, with 4 bases separating them. The CDR3 length is 11 residues. Germline CDR1 is SGHTA and CDR2 is FQGNSA. In DNA form, the CDR3 reads TGTGCCAGCAGGCGTAACACTGAAGCTTTCTTT. Encoded protein: CASRRNTEAFF. Variable domain in full (rest from reference TRBV7-2 and TRBJ1-1): GAGVSQSPSNKVTEKGKDVELRCDPISGHTALYWYRQSLGQGLEFLIYFQGNSAPDKSGLPSDRFSAERTGGSVSTLTIQRTQQEDSAVYLCASRRNTEAFFGQGTRLTVV.

This clonotype came up a few times. This sequence joins TRBV4-1 and TRBJ2-1; the match to TRBD2 covers 9 bases. J lost 7 bases, V lost 0 bases, and 13 bases had no gene match. This CDR3 is 18 amino acids long. Per the germline V gene, CDR1 is MGHRA and CDR2 is YSYEKL. The CDR3 is CASSQERASGVRQNEQFF. The CDR3 DNA follows: TGCGCCAGCAGCCAAGAGCGGGCTAGCGGGGTTCGTCAGAATGAGCAGTTCTTC.

The gene calls are TRBV7-2 and TRBJ1-6, with 7 positions matching TRBD1. CDR3 length equals 14 residues. Germline V CDR1 and CDR2: SGHTA, FQGNSA. V shed 5 bases and J 8 bases; nucleotides not matched to a gene: 6. The CDR3 reads CASSVVQGDSPLHF. CDR3 nucleotides: TGTGCCAGCAGCGTTGTCCAGGGGGATTCACCCCTCCACTTT.

In its sample, this clonotype was seen once. CDR3 sequence reads: CASSSKSPAGVQINYEQYF. CDR3 DNA sequence: TGTGCCAGCAGCTCAAAAAGTCCAGCGGGAGTGCAAATCAACTACGAGCAGTACTTC. The chain carries TRBV7-3 and TRBJ2-7; 8 bases are a match to TRBD2. The V segment lost 4 bases and the J segment 3 bases; nucleotides outside the gene matches: 20. Looked up from germline, CDR1 is SGHTA and CDR2 is FQGTGA. The CDR3 consists of 19 residues.

The gene calls are TRBV5-1 and TRBJ2-5; 9 bases fit TRBD2. The CDR3 extends over 15 amino acids. The V gene end was trimmed by 4 bases and the J gene end by 5 bases; junction bases not matched to a gene: 9. Looked up from germline, CDR1 is SGHRS and CDR2 is YFSETQ. The CDR3 nucleotides read TGCGCCAGCAGCGCGGGAGGGCCCTCGCGGGAGACCCAGTACTTC. It yields the protein CASSAGGPSRETQYF.

The chain carries TRBV29-1 and TRBJ2-3; 9 nucleotides line up with TRBD1. Unmatched junction bases numbered 4, after V lost 6 bases and J lost 0 bases. CDR1 and CDR2 (germline): SQVTM, ANQGSEA. The CDR3 is 14 amino acids. CDR3 nucleotides: TGCAGCGTGGGACAGGGAATGAGCACAGATACGCAGTATTTT. Translated: CSVGQGMSTDTQYF.

In the case of this clonotype: One junction end disagrees with the germline gene, perhaps due to a read error. The rearrangement joins TRBV5-1 to TRBJ2-1; a weak D match, TRBD2 (5 bases). Germline CDR1 is SGHRS and CDR2 is YFSETQ. CDR3 size: 14 residues. The CDR3 is CASILLSSLNEQFF. The CDR3 DNA is TGCGCCAGCATCTTGTTGTCTAGCCTCAATGAGCAGTTCTTC.

This clonotype was counted a few times. The chain employs TRBV5-1 and TRBJ1-6; a weak D match, TRBD1 (6 bases). With 0 bases removed from V and 9 bases from J, the gap between germline ends came to 13 bases. The CDR3 is 15 amino acids. Germline values: CDR1 SGHRS, CDR2 YFSETQ. The CDR3 DNA sequence: TGCGCCAGCAGCTTGGGACAGGCCGGGACTTCACCCCTCCACTTT. Translated: CASSLGQAGTSPLHF.

A note on this clonotype: Just one base apart from a much larger clone, this may be a read error. It is likely a read error, because the conserved phenylalanine at the end of the CDR3 is missing. The CDR3 loop reads CASSPGPYEQYY. The CDR3 DNA is TGTGCCAGCAGCCCGGGACCCTACGAGCAGTACTAC. The rearrangement joins TRBV6-5 to TRBJ2-7, with D perhaps assigned TRBD1 or TRBD2 (5 bases each). Germline V CDR1 and CDR2: MNHEY, SVGAGI. The ends were cut back, 6 bases at V and 2 bases at J, with 8 bases in the middle. The CDR3 contains 12 residues.

The rearrangement uses TRBV6-2 or TRBV6-3 and TRBJ2-4; D perhaps matches TRBD1 (5 bases). The DNA matches TRBJ2-7 better at its end, which makes the J call doubtful. The CDR3 spans 15 residues. The germline CDR1 and CDR2 sequences are MNHEY and SVGEGT. CDR3 sequence (DNA): TGTGCCAGCAGTTACTCGAATGGGGCAACGTACGAGCAGTACTTC. It encodes CASSYSNGATYEQYF.

The chain uses TRBV27 and TRBJ2-3; tentatively, D is TRBD1 (6 bases). CDR3 length: 13 amino acids. V was pared by 6 bases and J by 3 bases, with 10 bases between. Per germline, CDR1 MNHEY and CDR2 SMNVEV (reference sequence). The CDR3 nucleotides are TGTGCCAGCAGGGGGGCAGCAACAGATACGCAGTATTTT. This gives the protein CASRGAATDTQYF.

This chain links TRBV28 with TRBJ2-1, with 11 bases aligning to TRBD2. Trimming removed 6 bases from V and 1 base from J; junction bases left unmatched: 8. CDR1 and CDR2 from the germline V gene are MDHEN and SYDVKM. This CDR3 contains 17 residues. For the CDR3, the DNA is TGTGCCAGCAGCCTAACTAGCGGGAGAGGTTCCTACAATGAGCAGTTCTTC. Its protein product is CASSLTSGRGSYNEQFF.

The chain uses TRBV7-2 and TRBJ2-5; D is uncertain. Germline loops: CDR1 SGHTA, CDR2 FQGNSA. Trimming removed 1 base from V and 0 bases from J, with 9 bases in between. The CDR3 loop spans 15 amino acids. This CDR3 is CASSLVGRNQETQYF. The DNA for the CDR3 is TGTGCCAGCAGCTTAGTTGGCCGGAACCAAGAGACCCAGTACTTC.

The V and J genes are TRBV15 and TRBJ2-4; D is unclear. Near its end, the DNA agrees better with TRBJ2-7, so the J call may be wrong. Germline lookup yields CDR1 LNHNV and CDR2 YYDKDF (reference sequence). The CDR3 runs 16 residues. The CDR3, as DNA: TGTGCCACCAGCAGAGATTCCCCCGGAAGCTCCTACGAGCAGTACTTC. Translation: CATSRDSPGSSYEQYF.